This T cell receptor (beta chain) emerged from a study of cytomegalovirus exposure and HLA in healthy donors. Whole-study findings and limits: Later genetic work tied a missense DCLRE1C variant to beta-chain V and J trimming. According to reports, the classifier identified cytomegalovirus status with high specificity and sensitivity.

Both 60 Vbeta primers and 13 Jbeta primers went into the PCR. Using immunoSEQ multiplex PCR, the repertoire was profiled, and TCRdb retains in-frame clones only, with some absent. This sample carries roughly 170,000 clones, 65% to 75% of them seen once, and the ten largest clones take about 1.6%. The germline gives CDR1 MNHNY, CDR2 SVGAGI (reference sequence). This CDR3 comprises 13 residues. V lost 6 bases, J lost 0 bases, and 8 bases lay in between. This clone was detected once. Its matching antigen is unknown. Sequencing was done on a sample of PBMCs. The sequence came from a girl aged 10 to 17 in good health and CMV-seronegative. The chain couples TRBV6-6 to TRBJ1-2; weak D call: TRBD1 (6 bases). The CDR3 is CASRTGTNYGYTF. The CDR3 nucleotides are TGTGCCAGCAGAACAGGGACTAACTATGGCTACACCTTC.